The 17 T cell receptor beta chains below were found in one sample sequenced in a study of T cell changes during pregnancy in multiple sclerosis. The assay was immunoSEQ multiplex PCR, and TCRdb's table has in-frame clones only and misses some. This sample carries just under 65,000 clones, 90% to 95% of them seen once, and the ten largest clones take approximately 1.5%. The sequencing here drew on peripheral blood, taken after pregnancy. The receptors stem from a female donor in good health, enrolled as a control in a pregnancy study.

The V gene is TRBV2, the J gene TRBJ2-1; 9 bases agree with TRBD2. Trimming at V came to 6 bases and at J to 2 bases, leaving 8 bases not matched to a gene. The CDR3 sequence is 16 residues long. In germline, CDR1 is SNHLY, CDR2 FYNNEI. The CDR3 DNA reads TGTGCCAGCAGCGCTTCTAGCGGGGACCCCTACAATGAGCAGTTCTTC. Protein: CASSASSGDPYNEQFF.

The DNA for the CDR3 is TGTGCCAGCAGCTCAGTAAGGGGAATGAACACTGAAGCTTTCTTT. This gives the protein CASSSVRGMNTEAFF. The chain links TRBV5-4 to TRBJ1-1; perhaps TRBD1 as D (5 bases). Trimming left V 3 bases short and J 0 bases short, with 12 bases between. CDR3 length equals 15 residues. Germline CDR1 reads SGHNT; CDR2 reads YYREEE (reference sequence).

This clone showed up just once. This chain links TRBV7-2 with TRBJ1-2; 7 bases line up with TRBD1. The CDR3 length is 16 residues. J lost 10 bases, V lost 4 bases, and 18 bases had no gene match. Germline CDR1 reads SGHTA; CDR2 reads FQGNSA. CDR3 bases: TGTGCCAGCAGCTCCGATGCCCATGGGACAGTCGGGAACTACACCTTC. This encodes CASSSDAHGTVGNYTF.

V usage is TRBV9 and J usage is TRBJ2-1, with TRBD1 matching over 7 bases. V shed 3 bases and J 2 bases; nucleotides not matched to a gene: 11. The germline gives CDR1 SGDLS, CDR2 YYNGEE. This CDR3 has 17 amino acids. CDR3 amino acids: CASSETGTVGAYNEQFF. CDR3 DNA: TGTGCCAGCAGCGAAACCGGGACAGTCGGGGCCTACAATGAGCAGTTCTTC.

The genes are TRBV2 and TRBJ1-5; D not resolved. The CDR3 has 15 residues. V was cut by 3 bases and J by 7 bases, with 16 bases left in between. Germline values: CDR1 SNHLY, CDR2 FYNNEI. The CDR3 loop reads CASSDFKGRGQPQHF. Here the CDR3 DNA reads TGTGCCAGCAGTGATTTCAAGGGCCGAGGGCAGCCCCAGCATTTT. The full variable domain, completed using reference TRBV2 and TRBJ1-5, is EPEVTQTPSHQVTQMGQEVILRCVPISNHLYFYWYRQILGQKVEFLVSFYNNEISEKSEIFDDQFSVERPDGSNFTLKIRSTKLEDSAMYFCASSDFKGRGQPQHFGDGTRLSIL.

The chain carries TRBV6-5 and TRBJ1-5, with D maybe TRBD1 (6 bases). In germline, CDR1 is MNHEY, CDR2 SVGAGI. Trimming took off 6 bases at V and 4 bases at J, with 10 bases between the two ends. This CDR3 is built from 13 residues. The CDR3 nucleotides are TGTGCCAGCAGGAAGCAGGGGAATCAGCCCCAGCATTTT. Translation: CASRKQGNQPQHF.

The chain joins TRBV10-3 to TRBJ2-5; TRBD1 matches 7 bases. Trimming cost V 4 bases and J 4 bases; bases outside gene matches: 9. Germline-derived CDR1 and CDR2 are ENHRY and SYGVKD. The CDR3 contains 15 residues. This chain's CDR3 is CAISAIDRVRETQYF. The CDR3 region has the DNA TGTGCCATCAGTGCCATTGACAGGGTCAGAGAGACCCAGTACTTC.

This chain's CDR3 is CASSQVSGQVSSGNTIYF. The CDR3 DNA is TGCGCCAGCAGCCAAGTCTCGGGACAGGTTTCCTCTGGAAACACCATATATTTT. The V call is TRBV4-3, the J call TRBJ1-3, with 8 bases fitting TRBD1. Trimming removed 1 base from V and 0 bases from J; junction bases left unmatched: 8. Germline loops: CDR1 LGHNA, CDR2 YSLEER. This CDR3 contains 18 residues.

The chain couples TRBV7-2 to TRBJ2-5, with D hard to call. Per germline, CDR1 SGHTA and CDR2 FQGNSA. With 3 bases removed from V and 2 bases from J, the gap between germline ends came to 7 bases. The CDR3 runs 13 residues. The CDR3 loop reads CASSFGSQETQYF. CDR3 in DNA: TGTGCCAGCAGCTTTGGCAGTCAAGAGACCCAGTACTTC.

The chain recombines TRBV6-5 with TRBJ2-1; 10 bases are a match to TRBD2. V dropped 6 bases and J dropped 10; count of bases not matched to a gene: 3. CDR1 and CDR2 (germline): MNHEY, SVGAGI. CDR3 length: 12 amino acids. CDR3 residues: CASRSSGGEQFF. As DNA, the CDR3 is TGTGCCAGCAGGTCTAGCGGGGGAGAGCAGTTCTTC.

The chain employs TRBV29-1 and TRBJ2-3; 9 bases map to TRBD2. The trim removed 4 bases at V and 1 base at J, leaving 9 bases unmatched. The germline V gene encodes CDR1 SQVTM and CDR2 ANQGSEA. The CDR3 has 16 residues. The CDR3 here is CSVVAGGNVRTDTQYF. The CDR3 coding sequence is TGCAGCGTTGTTGCGGGGGGGAATGTCCGCACAGATACGCAGTATTTT.

Written as DNA, the CDR3 is TGTGCCAGCAGCTTAAGGAGTCAAAGGCAGCATAGCAATCAGCCCCAGCATTTT. Translation gives CASSLRSQRQHSNQPQHF. The V call is TRBV11-2, the J call TRBJ1-5; D not certain. Per the germline V gene, CDR1 is SGHAT and CDR2 is FQNNGV. The CDR3 runs 18 residues. V was clipped by 2 bases and J by 0 bases, with 17 bases between them.

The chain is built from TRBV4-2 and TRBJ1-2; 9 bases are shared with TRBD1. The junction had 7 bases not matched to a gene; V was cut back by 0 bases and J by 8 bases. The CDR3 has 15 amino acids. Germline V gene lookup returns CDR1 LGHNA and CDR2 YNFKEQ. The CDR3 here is CASSQETGGLEGYTF. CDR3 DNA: TGTGCCAGCAGCCAAGAGACAGGGGGTCTAGAAGGCTACACCTTC.

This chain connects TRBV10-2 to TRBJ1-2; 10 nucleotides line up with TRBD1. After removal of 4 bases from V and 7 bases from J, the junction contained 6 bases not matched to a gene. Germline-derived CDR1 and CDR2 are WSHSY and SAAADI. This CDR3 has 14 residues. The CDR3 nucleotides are TGCGCCAGCAGTGTGGGACAGGGGATTGGTGGCTACACCTTC. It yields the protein CASSVGQGIGGYTF.

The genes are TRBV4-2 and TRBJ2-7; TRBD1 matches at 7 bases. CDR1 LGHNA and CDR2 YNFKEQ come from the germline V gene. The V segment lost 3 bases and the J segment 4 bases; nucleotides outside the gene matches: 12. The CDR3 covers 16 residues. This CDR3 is CASSHLTGTETYEQYF. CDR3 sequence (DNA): TGTGCCAGCAGCCACCTCACCGGGACAGAGACTTACGAGCAGTACTTC.

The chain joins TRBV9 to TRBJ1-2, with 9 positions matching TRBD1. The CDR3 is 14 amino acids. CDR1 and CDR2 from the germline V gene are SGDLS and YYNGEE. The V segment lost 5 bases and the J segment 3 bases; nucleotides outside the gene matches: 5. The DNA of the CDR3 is TGTGCCAGCAGTGGACAGGGGTCGCACTATGGCTACACCTTC. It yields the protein CASSGQGSHYGYTF.

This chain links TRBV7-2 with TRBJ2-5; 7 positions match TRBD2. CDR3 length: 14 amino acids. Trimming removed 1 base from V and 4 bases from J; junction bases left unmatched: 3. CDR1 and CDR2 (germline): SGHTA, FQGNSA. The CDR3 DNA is TGTGCCAGCAGCTTAGGGGGGGGGTTAGAGACCCAGTACTTC. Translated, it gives CASSLGGGLETQYF.